This record concerns one TCR beta chain sequence. The antigen is not known. Recently defined diagnostic criteria for definite or probable disease were fulfilled by Susac syndrome patients. The entry originates in a study of CD8 T cells in Susac syndrome. Trimming removed 0 bases from V and 4 bases from J, with 8 bases in between. In germline, CDR1 is SGDLS, CDR2 YYNGEE. This CDR3 region has 14 residues. RNA totalling about 0.5 to 1 ug underwent reverse transcription with random hexamers. MiXCR, applied by TCRdb to the immunoSEQ multiplex PCR reads, yields one record per CDR3 protein. The sample has some 75,000 distinct CDR3 sequences, 90% to 95% seen once; the top ten hold 0.35% to 0.55%. Study-wide results and limits: More than 15 Susac-specific public clones were found in total CD8+ repertoires and 5 or 6 in CD8+ TEMRA repertoires.

The chain uses TRBV9 and TRBJ1-3; the D gene is possibly TRBD1 (6 bases). The sample comprised CD8+ T cells from PBMCs. This clonotype was obtained from a human donor with Susac syndrome. CDR3 sequence reads: CASSVGGQGNTIYF. CDR3 nucleotide sequence: TGTGCCAGCAGCGTAGGGGGGCAGGGAAACACCATATATTTT.